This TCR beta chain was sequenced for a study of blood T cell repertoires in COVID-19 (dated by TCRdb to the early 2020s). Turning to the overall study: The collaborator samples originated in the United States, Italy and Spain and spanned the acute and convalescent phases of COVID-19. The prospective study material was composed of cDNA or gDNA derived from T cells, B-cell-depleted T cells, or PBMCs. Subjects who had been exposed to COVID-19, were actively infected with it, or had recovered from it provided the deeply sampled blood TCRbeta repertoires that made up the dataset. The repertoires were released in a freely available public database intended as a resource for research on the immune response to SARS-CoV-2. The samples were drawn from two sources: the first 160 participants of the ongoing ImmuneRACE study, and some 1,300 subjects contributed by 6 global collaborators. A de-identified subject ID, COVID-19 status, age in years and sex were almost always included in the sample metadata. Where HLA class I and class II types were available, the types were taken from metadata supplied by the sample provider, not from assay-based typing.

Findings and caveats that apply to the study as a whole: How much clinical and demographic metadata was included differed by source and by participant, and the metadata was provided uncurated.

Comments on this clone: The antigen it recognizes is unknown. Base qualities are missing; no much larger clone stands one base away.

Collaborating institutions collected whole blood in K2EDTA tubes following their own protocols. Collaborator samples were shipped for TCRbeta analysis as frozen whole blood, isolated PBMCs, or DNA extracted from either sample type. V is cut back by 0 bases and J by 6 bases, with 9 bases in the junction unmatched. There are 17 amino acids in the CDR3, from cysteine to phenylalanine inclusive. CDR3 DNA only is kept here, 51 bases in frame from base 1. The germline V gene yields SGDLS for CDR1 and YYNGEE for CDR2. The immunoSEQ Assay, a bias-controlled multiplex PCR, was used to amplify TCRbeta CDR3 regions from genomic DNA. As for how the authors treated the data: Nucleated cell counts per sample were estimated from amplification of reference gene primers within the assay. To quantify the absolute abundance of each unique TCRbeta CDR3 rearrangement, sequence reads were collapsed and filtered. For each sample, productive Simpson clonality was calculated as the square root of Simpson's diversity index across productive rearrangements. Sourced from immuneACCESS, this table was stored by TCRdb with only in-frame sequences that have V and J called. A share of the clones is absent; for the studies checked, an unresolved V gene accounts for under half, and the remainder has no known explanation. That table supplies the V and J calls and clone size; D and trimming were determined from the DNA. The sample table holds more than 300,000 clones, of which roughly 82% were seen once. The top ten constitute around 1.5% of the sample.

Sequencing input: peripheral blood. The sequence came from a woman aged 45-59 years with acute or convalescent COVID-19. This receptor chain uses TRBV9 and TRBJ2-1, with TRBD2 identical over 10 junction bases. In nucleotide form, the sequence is TGTGCCAGCAGCGTAGGGAGCGGGAGGGCCGATGGCAATGAGCAGTTCTTC. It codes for CASSVGSGRADGNEQFF. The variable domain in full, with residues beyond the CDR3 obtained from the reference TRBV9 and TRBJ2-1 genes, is DSGVTQTPKHLITATGQRVTLRCSPRSGDLSVYWYQQSLDQGLQFLIQYYNGEERAKGNILERFSAQQFPDLHSELNLSSLELGDSALYFCASSVGSGRADGNEQFFGPGTRLTVL.